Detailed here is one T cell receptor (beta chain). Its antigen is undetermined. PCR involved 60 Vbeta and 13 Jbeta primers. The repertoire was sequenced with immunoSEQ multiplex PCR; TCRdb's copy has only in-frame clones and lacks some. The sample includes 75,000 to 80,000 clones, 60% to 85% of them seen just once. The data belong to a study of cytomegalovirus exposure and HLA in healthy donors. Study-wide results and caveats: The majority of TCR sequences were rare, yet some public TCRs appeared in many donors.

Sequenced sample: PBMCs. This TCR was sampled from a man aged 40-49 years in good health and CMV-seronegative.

This chain's CDR3 is CASSFQKTGSNGYTF. CDR3 coding DNA: TGTGCCAGCAGCTTCCAGAAGACAGGATCTAATGGCTACACCTTC. The chain couples TRBV7-9 to TRBJ1-2; D may be TRBD1 (6 bases). The CDR3 is made up of 15 amino acids. Germline assignment: CDR1 SEHNR and CDR2 FQNEAQ (reference sequence). V dropped 3 bases and J dropped 6 bases, with 17 bases sitting between them.